This is a list of T cell receptor beta chains from one sample in a study of T cells in localized non-small cell lung cancer. Sequenced by immunoSEQ multiplex PCR; TCRdb stores in-frame clones only, minus some. The sample holds some 3,000 clones; about 42% are singletons and the top ten take roughly 8.4%. Sequencing was performed on normal lung tissue next to the tumor, taken before any cancer treatment. These receptors originate from a woman aged 40 to 75 with stage I lung adenocarcinoma. CDR3s include the opening cysteine and the closing phenylalanine or tryptophan. D genes are given only for firm matches. Not every row has a clone size; where given, it reads once, few, many or a size class.

>TRBD2|large|TRBV6-8|TRBJ2-2
TGTGCCAGCAGGACTAGCGGCTCCACCGGGGAGCTGTTTTTT
CASRTSGSTGELFF
>NA|NA|TRBV19|TRBJ1-5
TGTGCCAGTAGTATTACCGAAGAGCTGGAGAGGCATTTT
CASSITEELERHF
>NA|few|TRBV11-3|TRBJ2-3
TGTGCCAGCAGCTTCGGCGGGATGACTAGCACAGATACGCAGTATTTT
CASSFGGMTSTDTQYF
>TRBD2|few|TRBV4-1|TRBJ2-3
TGCGCCAGCAGTCCCGGACTAGCGGGTTTCACAGATACGCAGTATTTT
CASSPGLAGFTDTQYF
>TRBD1|few|TRBV11-3|TRBJ1-1
TGTGCCAGCAGCACCCCGGACAGGGTAAATACTGAAGCTTTCTTT
CASSTPDRVNTEAFF
>TRBD1|NA|TRBV28|TRBJ2-7
TGTGCCAGCAGTTTGTCCGGGACAGGAGGCTACGAGCAGTACTTC
CASSLSGTGGYEQYF
>NA|few|TRBV19|TRBJ1-1
TGTGCCAGTAGTGCCCGGCAGGGAGAGACTGAAGCTTTCTTT
CASSARQGETEAFF
>TRBD2|medium-sized|TRBV6-8|TRBJ2-2
TGTGCCAGCAGCAGAGCGGGGGCGAACACCGGGGAGCTGTTTTTT
CASSRAGANTGELFF
>NA|few|TRBV11-3|TRBJ2-2
TGTGCCAGCAGCTTAGGAGGCGGGACCACCGGGGAGCTGTTTTTT
CASSLGGGTTGELFF
>TRBD2|NA|TRBV6-8|TRBJ2-1
TGTGCCAGCAGTGACTCAGGGACTAGCGGGAAGTATTTCTTC
CASSDSGTSGKYFF
>TRBD1|NA|TRBV6-8|TRBJ2-1
TGTGCCAGCAGCCCCGGGATCGGACAGGATGAGCAGTTCTTC
CASSPGIGQDEQFF
>NA|NA|TRBV29-1|TRBJ1-1
TGCAGCGTTCTCCGGGGAGATAACACTGAAGCTTTCTTT
CSVLRGDNTEAFF
>NA|NA|TRBV9|TRBJ2-2
TGTGCCAGCAGCGCCCAGTGGGGCGGGGAGCTGTTTTTT
CASSAQWGGELFF
>NA|NA|TRBV2|TRBJ2-2
TGTGCCAGCAGAGGGGGGCTCAACACCGGGGAGCTGTTTTTT
CASRGGLNTGELFF
>NA|NA|TRBV19|TRBJ2-6
TGTGCCAGTAGTATCTGGTGGACCTCTGGGGCCAACGTCCTGACTTTC
CASSIWWTSGANVLTF
>NA|NA|TRBV18|TRBJ2-2
TGTGCCAGCTCGAGATATGCCGGGGAGCTGTTTTTT
CASSRYAGELFF